Here is one T cell receptor (beta chain) with its context. This clone's antigen is unknown. No base quality values were provided; no much bigger clone lies one nucleotide off. The donors were healthy, HIV-negative adults who had no recently reported acute infections or vaccinations. All donors were Caucasian adults living in Nashville, Tennessee, USA. For unsorted samples, some 100 million PBMCs were counted and genomic DNA was extracted with the QIAamp DNA Blood Mini kit. Blood was obtained by leukapheresis, after which PBMCs were separated by Ficoll-Histopaque density gradient centrifugation and cryopreserved in liquid nitrogen vapor phase. The entry originates in a study of shared clonotypes between healthy human individuals (dated by TCRdb to about 2020). For the wider study: The cohort comprised a couple of women and a few men aged 18 to 49 years. The study deeply sequenced blood TCR repertoires of five healthy adults to estimate repertoire size and the extent of clonotype sharing between individuals. To increase sequencing depth and limit assay-specific biases, TCR repertoire library preparation and sequencing were carried out by different laboratories using diverse techniques. Each donor's leukapheresis produced roughly between roughly 0.85 and 10 billion PBMCs.

Using the deep immunoSEQ assay, multiplex PCR amplified TCR CDR3 regions from genomic DNA. Genomic DNA extracted from each cell subset was distributed evenly over all wells of several immunoSEQ 96-well plates, and each plate served as one replicate. Each replicate PCR for unsorted PBMC received about 300 ng genomic DNA, equal to 30,000 or so T cell genomes. Unsorted PBMC genomic DNA was sequenced across ten immunoSEQ deep assay plates. The purified libraries were quantified using a Qubit 3.0 fluorometer, sized with a Bioanalyzer 2100, and then quantified again using the KAPA Library Quantification kit. Each immunoSEQ 96-well plate was sequenced on its own single-read 150-cycle Illumina NextSeq 550 flow cell. From the authors' description of their analysis: Because only junctional sequences without quality scores were contained in the immunoSEQ output, filtering matching that applied to full-length reads could not be performed. To assign V/J genes and CDR3, sequences were annotated against IMGT germline references using PyIR, a Python wrapper for IgBLAST v1.9. Reads with weak V/J assignments (E-value above 1e-6), missing CDR3, stop codons, out-of-frame junctions, or ambiguous translated residues were removed. V3J clonotypes were defined as sequences sharing the same inferred V gene, J gene, and CDR3 amino acid sequence. Percentage overlap between repertoires was calculated by dividing the number of shared unique clonotypes by the size of the smaller repertoire. Repertoire richness was assessed with RTK rarefaction, the Chao1 estimator, and Recon v2.1 estimates of unobserved clonotypes. The source is immuneACCESS, and TCRdb retained only in-frame sequences with V and J called. Part of the clones is not carried over; for the studies checked, unresolved V genes explain less than half of this, and the remainder is unexplained. V, J and clone size reflect that table, while D and trimming were determined from the DNA. The sample yields approximately 470,000 clones; around 73% were counted once. More than 10% of the sample belongs to the ten largest clones.

Overall study results and their limits: Pairwise subsampling led to the expectation that sequencing depth would affect the degree of clonotype sharing among donors. Because the study included only a small number of donors, the genetic and exposure-history diversity represented was limited. Only blood was sampled, and tissue TCR repertoires likely differ from those in blood.

Looking up the germline V gene yields CDR1 SGHDT and CDR2 YYEEEE. The CDR3 runs 17 amino acids, cysteine and phenylalanine included. The DNA shown is the 51-base CDR3, in frame from base 1. V drops 3 bases and J drops 2 bases, leaving 20 bases in between. Sequencing was carried out using PBMCs. The sequence came from a woman between 40 and 55 years old in good health. Some clones in this sample may be carry-over from other donors' samples. The chain employs TRBV5-6 and TRBJ1-2; TRBD1 is a possible D gene, resting on 6 matching bases. The base sequence is TGTGCCAGCAGCTCGGTTCTTGGGACATCGGAAAACTATGGCTACACCTTC. The encoded protein is CASSSVLGTSENYGYTF.